The 2 T cell receptor beta chains listed next were all sequenced from one sample in a study of blood T cell repertoires in COVID-19. The table came from immunoSEQ multiplex PCR; TCRdb's copy has only in-frame clones and leaves some out. The profile shows roughly 260,000 clones, about 85% of them singletons. Sample: peripheral blood. The receptors originated from a woman aged 50 to 60 who had recovered from COVID-19.

This clone was recorded many times. The rearrangement joins TRBV5-4 to TRBJ1-6, with TRBD1 identical over 8 bases. V shed 4 bases and J 4 bases; nucleotides not matched to a gene: 1. This CDR3 is built from 14 residues. The V gene's germline CDR1 is SGHNT and CDR2 YYREEE (reference sequence). DNA for the CDR3: TGTGCCAGCAGCCGGACAGGGTATAATTCACCCCTCCACTTT. This encodes CASSRTGYNSPLHF. Based on the CDR3 plus reference TRBV5-4 and TRBJ1-6, the full variable domain is ETGVTQSPTHLIKTRGQQVTLRCSSQSGHNTVSWYQQALGQGPQFIFQYYREEENGRGNFPPRFSGLQFPNYSSELNVNALELDDSALYLCASSRTGYNSPLHFGNGTRLTVT.

The V gene is TRBV4-3, the J gene TRBJ2-3, with a weak D call TRBD2 (6 bases). Trimming pared 4 bases from V and 0 bases from J, leaving 20 bases between. The CDR3 covers 18 residues. Germline assignment: CDR1 LGHNA and CDR2 YSLEER. CDR3 sequence reads: CASSRREWEEPSTDTQYF. CDR3 DNA: TGCGCCAGCAGCCGCCGTGAATGGGAGGAACCTAGCACAGATACGCAGTATTTT.